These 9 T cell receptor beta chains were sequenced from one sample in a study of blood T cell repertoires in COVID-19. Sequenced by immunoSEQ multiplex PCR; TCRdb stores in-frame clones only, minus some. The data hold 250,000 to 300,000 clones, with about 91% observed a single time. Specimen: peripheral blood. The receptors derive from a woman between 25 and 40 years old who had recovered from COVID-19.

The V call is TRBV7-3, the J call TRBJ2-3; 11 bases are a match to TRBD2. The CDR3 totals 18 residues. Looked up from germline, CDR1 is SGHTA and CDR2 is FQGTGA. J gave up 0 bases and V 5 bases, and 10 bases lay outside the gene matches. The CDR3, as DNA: TGTGCCAGCAGCGTGGACCTCCTAGCGGGGGGTAGCACAGATACGCAGTATTTT. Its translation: CASSVDLLAGGSTDTQYF.

CDR3 residues: CASSQQVMNEKLFF. Here the CDR3 DNA reads TGTGCCAGCAGCCAACAGGTTATGAATGAAAAACTGTTTTTT. The chain couples TRBV27 to TRBJ1-4; D might be TRBD1 (5 bases). V dropped 6 bases and J dropped 5 bases, with 13 bases sitting between them. CDR1 MNHEY and CDR2 SMNVEV come from the germline V gene (reference sequence). The CDR3 spans 14 residues.

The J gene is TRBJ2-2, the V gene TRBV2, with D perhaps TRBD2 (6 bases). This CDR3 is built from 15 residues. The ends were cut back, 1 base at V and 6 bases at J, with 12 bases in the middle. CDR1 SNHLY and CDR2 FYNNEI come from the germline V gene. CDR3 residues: CASSEVLGEAGELFF. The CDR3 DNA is TGTGCCAGCAGTGAAGTGCTAGGGGAGGCCGGGGAGCTGTTTTTT.

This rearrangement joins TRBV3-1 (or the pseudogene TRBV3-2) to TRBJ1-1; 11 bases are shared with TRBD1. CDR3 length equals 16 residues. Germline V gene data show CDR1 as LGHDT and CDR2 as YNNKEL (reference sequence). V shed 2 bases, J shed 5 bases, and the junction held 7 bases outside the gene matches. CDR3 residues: CASSQRDRGGGTEAFF. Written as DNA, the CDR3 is TGTGCCAGCAGCCAAAGGGACAGGGGGGGAGGAACTGAAGCTTTCTTT.

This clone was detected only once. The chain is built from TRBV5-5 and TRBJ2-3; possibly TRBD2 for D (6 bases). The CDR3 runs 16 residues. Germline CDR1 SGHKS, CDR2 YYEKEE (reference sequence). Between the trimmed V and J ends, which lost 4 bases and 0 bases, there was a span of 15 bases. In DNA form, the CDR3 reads TGTGCCAGCAGCACCGGGACTGGTCCGAGCACAGATACGCAGTATTTT. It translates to CASSTGTGPSTDTQYF.

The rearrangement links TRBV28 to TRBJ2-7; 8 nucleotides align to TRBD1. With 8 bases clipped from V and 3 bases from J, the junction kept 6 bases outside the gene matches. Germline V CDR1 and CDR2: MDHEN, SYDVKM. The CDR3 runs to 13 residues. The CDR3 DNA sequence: TGTGCCAGCCGCCTACAGGGGGACTACGAGCAGTACTTC. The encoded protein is CASRLQGDYEQYF.

CDR3 DNA sequence: TGTGCCAGCAGTGCGCAGGACAATGAGCAGTTCTTC. Translation gives CASSAQDNEQFF. V gene TRBV2 combines with J gene TRBJ2-1; D is unresolved. From germline, CDR1 is SNHLY and CDR2 FYNNEI. This CDR3 is 12 amino acids long. V was trimmed by 4 bases and J by 5 bases, leaving 6 bases between them. Complete variable domain (other parts from reference TRBV2 and TRBJ2-1): EPEVTQTPSHQVTQMGQEVILRCVPISNHLYFYWYRQILGQKVEFLVSFYNNEISEKSEIFDDQFSVERPDGSNFTLKIRSTKLEDSAMYFCASSAQDNEQFFGPGTRLTVL.

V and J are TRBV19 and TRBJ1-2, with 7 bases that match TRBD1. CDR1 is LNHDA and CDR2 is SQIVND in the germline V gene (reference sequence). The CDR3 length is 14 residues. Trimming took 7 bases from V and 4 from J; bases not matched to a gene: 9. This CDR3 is CASNDLRGTYGYTF. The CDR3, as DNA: TGTGCCAGTAATGACCTCAGGGGGACCTATGGCTACACCTTC.

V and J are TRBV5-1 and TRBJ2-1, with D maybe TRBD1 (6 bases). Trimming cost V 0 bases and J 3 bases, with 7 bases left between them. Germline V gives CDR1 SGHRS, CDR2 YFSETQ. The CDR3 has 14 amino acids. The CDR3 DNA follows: TGCGCCAGCAGCTTGGGACAGGTCTACAATGAGCAGTTCTTC. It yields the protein CASSLGQVYNEQFF.